The text below deals with one TCR beta chain. The source of the sample is a study of blood T cell repertoires in COVID-19. Study as a whole: PBMCs, B-cell-depleted T cells, or T cells provided the cDNA or gDNA that made up the material.

CDR3 length: 16 residues. V lost 3 bases, J lost 2 bases, and 14 bases lay in between. Germline loops: CDR1 ENHRY, CDR2 SYGVKD. Assay used: immunoSEQ multiplex PCR; TCRdb lists only in-frame clones, some missing. The table records roughly 310,000 clones, about nine tenths of them present only once. The receptor's source is a man aged 55 to 70 who had recovered from COVID-19. This chain joins TRBV10-3 and TRBJ2-4; tentative D call: TRBD2 (5 bases). Material: PBMCs or T cells enriched from blood (not recorded which). CDR3 nucleotides: TGTGCCATCAGTGAAAGACTCCGGGAACCCAAAAACATTCAGTACTTC. Amino acid sequence: CAISERLREPKNIQYF.